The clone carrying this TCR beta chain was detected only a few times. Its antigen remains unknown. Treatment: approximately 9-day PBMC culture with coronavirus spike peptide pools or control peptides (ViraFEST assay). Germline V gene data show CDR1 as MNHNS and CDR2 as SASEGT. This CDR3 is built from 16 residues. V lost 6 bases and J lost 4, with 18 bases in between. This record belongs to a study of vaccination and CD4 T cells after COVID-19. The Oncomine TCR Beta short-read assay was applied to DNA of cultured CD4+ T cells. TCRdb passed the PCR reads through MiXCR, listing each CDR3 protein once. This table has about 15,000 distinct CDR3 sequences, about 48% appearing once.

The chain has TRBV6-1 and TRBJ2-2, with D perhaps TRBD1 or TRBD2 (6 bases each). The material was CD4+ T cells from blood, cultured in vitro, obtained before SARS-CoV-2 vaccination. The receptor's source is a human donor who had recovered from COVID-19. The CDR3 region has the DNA TGTGCCAGCAGCCTCAGAGGGGGGCGGGCCACCGGGGAGCTGTTTTTT. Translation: CASSLRGGRATGELFF.